Listed below are T cell receptor beta chains from one sample, sequenced in a study of T cell responses to AZD1222 COVID-19 vaccine. Only in-frame clones appear in the TCRdb table, and some are missing; sequencing was by immunoSEQ multiplex PCR. The sample lists around 160,000 clones, 89% occurring once. The sequencing used peripheral blood, collected on day 0 of AZD1222 vaccination. Receptor source: an adult in good health. Each CDR3 is given with its conserved first and last residue. D genes are given only for firm matches. Rows may omit the clone size; those that give it use once, few, many or a size class.

j_call cdr3_length v_call d_call clone_size cdr3_nt cdr3_aa
TRBJ1-1 15 TRBV19 NA NA TGTGCCAGTAGCACCCCGACTCACAGGAACACTGAAGCTTTCTTT CASSTPTHRNTEAFF
TRBJ2-7 14 TRBV6-1 NA NA TGTGCCAGCAGTGAAGTCGGACGGAACTACGAGCAGTACTTC CASSEVGRNYEQYF
TRBJ2-1 17 TRBV10-1 TRBD2 NA TGCGCCAGCAGTGACCCCGGGGCTAGCGGGAGCCCCAAAGGGCAGTTCTTC CASSDPGASGSPKGQFF
TRBJ1-2 15 TRBV7-2 NA NA TGTGCCAGCAGCTTCTTCCCGGGGGGGGGCTATGGCTACACCTTC CASSFFPGGGYGYTF
TRBJ2-5 15 TRBV7-3 NA NA TGTGCCAGCAGCTTAGGGTCCGGGGATCAAGAGACCCAGTACTTC CASSLGSGDQETQYF
TRBJ1-1 12 TRBV29-1 NA NA TGCAGCGTTGGTCTGTTGAACACTGAAGCTTTCTTT CSVGLLNTEAFF
TRBJ2-7 14 TRBV19 NA once TGTGCCAGTAGTCCGGACTCCCGGGCGGGGGAGCAGTACTTC CASSPDSRAGEQYF
TRBJ1-2 19 TRBV28 NA few TGTGCCAGCAACGCGCAGCCCGGGACTCCCCTCGTAAGGAGCTATGGCTACACCTTC CASNAQPGTPLVRSYGYTF
TRBJ1-5 14 TRBV28 NA NA TGTGCCAGCAGTCGACTTCCTTCAAATCAGCCCCAGCATTTT CASSRLPSNQPQHF
TRBJ2-1 15 TRBV30 NA NA TGTGCCTGGAGTGTATGGCTTAGCTCCTACAATGAGCAGTTCTTC CAWSVWLSSYNEQFF
TRBJ2-1 15 TRBV7-6 TRBD1 NA TGTGCCAGCAGCCAGGGACAGGGGCTGGGGCCGAAGCAGTTCTTC CASSQGQGLGPKQFF
TRBJ2-5 16 TRBV6-5 NA NA TGTGCCAGCAGTTACTCGCTCCCTCCAGGCAAAGAGACCCAGTACTTC CASSYSLPPGKETQYF
TRBJ1-3 16 TRBV11-1 NA NA TGTGCCAGCAGTCATTCCGGGACCGACTTTGGAAACACCATATATTTT CASSHSGTDFGNTIYF
TRBJ2-3 18 TRBV7-2 NA NA TGTGCCAGCAGCTTATCTTCCTTCGGGAGAGGAGTCCCAGATACGCAGTATTTT CASSLSSFGRGVPDTQYF
TRBJ2-3 14 TRBV7-3 NA NA TGTGCCAGCAGCCCCCCGGGGAGCACAGATACGCAGTATTTT CASSPPGSTDTQYF
TRBJ2-3 16 TRBV19 NA NA TGTGCCATCCAACCGAGGGGCAGGTCGCCCACAGATACGCAGTATTTT CAIQPRGRSPTDTQYF
TRBJ2-3 18 TRBV19 TRBD1 NA TGTGCCAGTAGCCCGACAGGGCCCCTAATCGCGGACACAGATACGCAGTATTTT CASSPTGPLIADTDTQYF
TRBJ1-1 18 TRBV19 TRBD1 NA TGTGCCAGTAGTATAGGTAGGGTGACAGGGGCTGGGAACACTGAAGCTTTCTTT CASSIGRVTGAGNTEAFF
TRBJ1-1 15 TRBV7-3 NA NA TGTGCCAGCAGCTTAAAGGGGGGCGCCGGGATTGAAGCTTTCTTT CASSLKGGAGIEAFF
TRBJ2-7 14 TRBV15 TRBD1 NA TGTGCCACCAGCAAGGGACAGGGGGCCAACGAGCAGTACTTC CATSKGQGANEQYF
TRBJ2-7 11 TRBV7-8 NA NA TGTGCCAGCAGCTTAGTCTACGAGCAGTACTTC CASSLVYEQYF
TRBJ2-3 15 TRBV27 NA once TGTGCCAGCACCAAAGCATTTGGCAGCACAGATACGCAGTATTTT CASTKAFGSTDTQYF
TRBJ1-5 13 TRBV7-2 NA NA TGTGCCAGCAGGGGGACTGGCAATCAGCCCCAGCATTTT CASRGTGNQPQHF
TRBJ2-1 15 TRBV24-1 NA NA TGTGCCACCAGTGATTACACTACTGGCCACAATGAGCAGTTCTTC CATSDYTTGHNEQFF
TRBJ2-5 13 TRBV4-3 NA NA TGCGCCAGCAGTCACGGTCGGTCGGAGACCCAGTACTTC CASSHGRSETQYF
TRBJ2-2 17 TRBV19 NA NA TGTGCCAGTAGTATAAAAGACGTAGCCTTACCCACCGGGGAGCTGTTTTTT CASSIKDVALPTGELFF
TRBJ1-2 15 TRBV6-2/TRBV6-3 NA NA TGTGCCAGCAGTTACGGGGACTTTCCCCCCTATGGCTACACCTTC CASSYGDFPPYGYTF
TRBJ1-2 15 TRBV28 TRBD1 once TGTGCCAGCAGTCCAGGGGGGGGACAGGTCTATGGCTACACCTTC CASSPGGGQVYGYTF
TRBJ2-1 16 TRBV6-6 TRBD2 once TGTGCCAGCAGTTCCCAAGGCGGGGGCTCCTACAATGAGCAGTTCTTC CASSSQGGGSYNEQFF
TRBJ2-7 14 TRBV6-5 NA once TGTGCCAGCAGTTACGCCCGGGGATCCTACGAGCAGTACTTC CASSYARGSYEQYF
TRBJ1-5 14 TRBV7-8 NA NA TGTGCCAGCAGCCACCGACGGGGCCAACGGCCCCAGCATTTT CASSHRRGQRPQHF
TRBJ1-5 15 TRBV28 TRBD1 NA TGTGCCAGCAATACCGAAGACAGGGTGGACCAGCCCCAGCATTTT CASNTEDRVDQPQHF
TRBJ1-3 12 TRBV19 NA NA TGTGCCAGTAGTTATCAACCTGACACCATATATTTT CASSYQPDTIYF
TRBJ2-7 17 TRBV5-4 TRBD1 NA TGTGCCAGCAGCCCTCAAGTCCCGGGACAGCCTATTTACGAGCAGTACTTC CASSPQVPGQPIYEQYF
TRBJ2-3 15 TRBV3-1/TRBV3-2 TRBD2 NA TGTGCCCCCGGAGGGACGAGCGGGATCACAGATACGCAGTATTTT CAPGGTSGITDTQYF
TRBJ1-5 16 TRBV19 NA NA TGTGCCAGTAGTATTCCGTGGGAAGAGGGCAATCAGCCCCAGCATTTT CASSIPWEEGNQPQHF
TRBJ2-6 16 TRBV9 NA NA TGTGCCAGCAGCGTAGCGCGGGCCTCTGGGGCCAACGTCCTGACTTTC CASSVARASGANVLTF
TRBJ2-6 16 TRBV18 NA NA TGTGCCAGCTCACGCTTCATGGGGTCTGGGGCCAACGTCCTGACTTTC CASSRFMGSGANVLTF
TRBJ2-3 17 TRBV29-1 TRBD1 NA TGCAGCGTTGAAAGGGGACAGGGCTCCAACGGACCAGATACGCAGTATTTT CSVERGQGSNGPDTQYF
TRBJ2-7 16 TRBV5-1 NA NA TGCGCCAGCAGCTCCCGGGACTTCGGGGGAGGATACGAGCAGTACTTC CASSSRDFGGGYEQYF
TRBJ2-1 15 TRBV11-2 NA NA TGTGCCAGCAGCCCTAGGGTATCGTCTTACAATGAGCAGTTCTTC CASSPRVSSYNEQFF
TRBJ1-3 14 TRBV7-9 NA NA TGTGCCAGCAGCTTACAGAGCTCTGGAAACACCATATATTTT CASSLQSSGNTIYF
TRBJ2-5 15 TRBV19 TRBD1 NA TGTGCCAGTAGTTCCGGGACAGGGGCTACCGAGACCCAGTACTTC CASSSGTGATETQYF
TRBJ2-1 20 TRBV7-6 TRBD2 NA TGTGCCAGCAGCCCCCGGGGGGGACTTAAGATAGCAACCACCTACAATGAGCAGTTCTTC CASSPRGGLKIATTYNEQFF
TRBJ2-7 14 TRBV18 NA NA TGTGCCAGCTCACCGGGCTTAGGGACCTACGAGCAGTACTTC CASSPGLGTYEQYF
TRBJ1-2 12 TRBV28 NA once TGTGCCAGCAGTTTGGTTGGCTATGGCTACACCTTC CASSLVGYGYTF
TRBJ2-7 17 TRBV28 NA NA TGTGCCAGCAGAATAGGCCCGACAGCCGGGTCTTATTACGAGCAGTACTTC CASRIGPTAGSYYEQYF
TRBJ2-3 19 TRBV4-3 TRBD2 NA TGCGCCAGCAGCCAAGATTGGGGGGTGAGCGGGGCTCGTTTTGATACGCAGTATTTT CASSQDWGVSGARFDTQYF
TRBJ1-3 15 TRBV7-9 NA NA TGTGCCAGCATACCCCGGGACATTGAGCGAAACACCATATATTTT CASIPRDIERNTIYF
TRBJ1-2 13 TRBV28 TRBD1 NA TGTGCCAGCAGTTCGGACAGGACCTATGGCTACACCTTC CASSSDRTYGYTF
TRBJ1-1 14 TRBV9 NA once TGTGCCAGCAGCGTAGATGGGCCACCCGCTGAAGCTTTCTTT CASSVDGPPAEAFF
TRBJ1-2 12 TRBV7-2 NA NA TGTGCCAGCAGCTTAGTAAGCTATGGCTACACCTTC CASSLVSYGYTF
TRBJ1-5 15 TRBV6-1 NA once TGTGCCAGCAGTGAGGTCCCAGGGGGCAATCAGCCCCAGCATTTT CASSEVPGGNQPQHF
TRBJ2-1 15 TRBV19 TRBD2 NA TGTGCCAGTAGACTACCGGGACTAGGGGCGAATGAGCAGTTCTTC CASRLPGLGANEQFF